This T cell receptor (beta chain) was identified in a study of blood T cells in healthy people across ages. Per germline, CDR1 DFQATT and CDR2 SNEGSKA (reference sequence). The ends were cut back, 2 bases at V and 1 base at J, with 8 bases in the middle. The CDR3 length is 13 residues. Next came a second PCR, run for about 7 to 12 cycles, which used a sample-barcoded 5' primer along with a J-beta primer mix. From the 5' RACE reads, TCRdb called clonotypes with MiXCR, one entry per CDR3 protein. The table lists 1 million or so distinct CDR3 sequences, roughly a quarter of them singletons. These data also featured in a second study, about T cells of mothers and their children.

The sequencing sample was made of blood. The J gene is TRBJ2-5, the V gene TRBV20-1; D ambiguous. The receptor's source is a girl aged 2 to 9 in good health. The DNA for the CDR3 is TGCAGTGCTAGACTCTTGGGCCAAGAGACCCAGTACTTC. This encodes CSARLLGQETQYF.